This T cell receptor beta chain was sequenced in a study of T-cell reconstitution after alpha-beta-depleted transplantation in children. Germline V lookup: CDR1 ENHRY, CDR2 SYGVKD. The CDR3 sequence is 15 residues long. V shed 10 bases and J 1 base; nucleotides not matched to a gene: 6. This sample's TCRbeta library carried unique molecular identifier barcodes. One entry per CDR3 protein results from TCRdb running MiXCR on the PCR reads. The table shows about 540,000 distinct CDR3 sequences, with 15% to 20% occurring only once. Sequences were derived from PBMCs from the stem cell graft donor, sampled from the stem cell graft. V gene TRBV10-3 combines with J gene TRBJ2-3; 12 bases are a match to TRBD1. This clonotype was obtained from a human donor who donated a stem cell graft to a child with acute lymphoblastic leukemia. CDR3 bases: TGTGCCACCAACCGGGACAGGGGGCGCACAGATACGCAGTATTTT. Protein: CATNRDRGRTDTQYF.